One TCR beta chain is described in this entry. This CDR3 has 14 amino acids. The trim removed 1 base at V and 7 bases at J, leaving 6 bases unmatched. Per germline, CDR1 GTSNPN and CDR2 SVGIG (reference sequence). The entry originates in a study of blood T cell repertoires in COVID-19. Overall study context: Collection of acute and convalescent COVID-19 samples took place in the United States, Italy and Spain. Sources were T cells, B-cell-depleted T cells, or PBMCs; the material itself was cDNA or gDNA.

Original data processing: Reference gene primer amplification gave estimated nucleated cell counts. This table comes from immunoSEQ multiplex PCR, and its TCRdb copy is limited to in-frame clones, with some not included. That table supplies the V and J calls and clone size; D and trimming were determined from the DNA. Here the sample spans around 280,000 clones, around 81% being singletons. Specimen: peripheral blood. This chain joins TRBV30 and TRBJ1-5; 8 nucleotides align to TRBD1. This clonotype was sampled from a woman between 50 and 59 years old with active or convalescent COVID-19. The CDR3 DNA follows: TGTGCCTGGAGTGGTCCAGGGGGCATCCAGCCCCAGCATTTT. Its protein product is CAWSGPGGIQPQHF.